These 21 T cell receptor beta chains originate from one sample sequenced in a study of shared clonotypes between healthy human individuals. Profiled with immunoSEQ multiplex PCR; TCRdb holds only in-frame clones, not every one. The data show approximately 440,000 clones, approximately 71% seen once. Specimen: PBMCs. The receptors come from a woman aged 40-49 years in good health. Some clones in this sample may be carry-over from other donors' samples.

This clone was detected once. The chain uses TRBV5-1 and TRBJ2-2, with D maybe TRBD2 (5 bases). Germline V gives CDR1 SGHRS, CDR2 YFSETQ. This CDR3 is 16 amino acids long. The V gene lost 4 bases and the J gene lost 6 bases, with 19 bases spanning the gap. CDR3 sequence reads: CASSPVASTRPGELFF. CDR3 DNA sequence: TGCGCCAGCAGCCCCGTGGCTAGCACGAGACCCGGGGAGCTGTTTTTT.

This CDR3 reads CASSEGLAGQETQYF. The DNA of the CDR3 is TGTGCCAGCAGCGAGGGACTAGCGGGGCAAGAGACCCAGTACTTC. The genes are TRBV5-8 and TRBJ2-5; 13 positions agree with TRBD2. Unmatched junction bases numbered 2, after V lost 4 bases and J lost 2 bases. CDR3 size: 15 residues. CDR1 is SGHTS, CDR2 YDEGEE, per germline.

V usage is TRBV27 and J usage is TRBJ2-1; possible D gene TRBD1, 6 bases. The V and J ends lost 5 bases and 9 bases respectively, with 14 bases between them. This CDR3 contains 13 residues. From germline, CDR1 is MNHEY and CDR2 SMNVEV (reference sequence). The CDR3 sequence is CASSNRQAPEQFF. The CDR3 nucleotides read TGTGCCAGCAGTAATAGACAGGCACCTGAGCAGTTCTTC.

V and J are TRBV19 and TRBJ1-1; no definite D call. Germline values: CDR1 LNHDA, CDR2 SQIVND (reference sequence). V gave up 3 bases and J gave up 3 bases, with 11 bases separating them. CDR3 length: 14 residues. The CDR3 spells CASSIAHMDTEAFF. DNA for the CDR3: TGTGCCAGTAGTATTGCCCACATGGACACTGAAGCTTTCTTT.

This clone turned up a few times. In DNA form, the CDR3 reads TGTGCCAGCAGAGCAGGGGAAGGTTTCGGGGAGCTGTTTTTT. It yields the protein CASRAGEGFGELFF. The chain carries TRBV7-9 and TRBJ2-2; D is perhaps TRBD1 (6 bases). Trimming pared 6 bases from V and 7 bases from J, leaving 15 bases between. Germline CDR1 SEHNR, CDR2 FQNEAQ (reference sequence). The CDR3 spans 14 residues.

J is TRBJ2-7 and V is TRBV25-1; D is uncertain. V gave up 2 bases and J gave up 12 bases, with 20 bases separating them. The germline V gene has CDR1 MGHDK and CDR2 SYGVNS. The CDR3 runs to 14 residues. This CDR3 is CASSETLGGSGPYF. The CDR3 DNA reads as TGTGCCAGCAGTGAAACCCTAGGTGGGTCCGGGCCGTACTTC.

This clone has just a few counts. The gene calls are TRBV10-3 and TRBJ2-7, with D perhaps assigned TRBD1 or TRBD2 (5 bases each). The ends were cut back, 3 bases at V and 6 bases at J, with 21 bases in the middle. There are 16 residues in the CDR3. Germline V gene lookup returns CDR1 ENHRY and CDR2 SYGVKD. CDR3 nucleotides: TGTGCCATCAGTGACCCTTCCGGGACCCCCGCATTCGAGCAGTACTTC. Protein: CAISDPSGTPAFEQYF.

This clone was seen a handful of times. The chain employs TRBV19 and TRBJ2-3; D gene uncertain. There are 17 residues in the CDR3. V lost 5 bases and J 2 bases, leaving 20 bases between the germline ends. Germline CDR1 LNHDA, CDR2 SQIVND (reference sequence). CDR3 nucleotides: TGTGCCAGTAGTGCCCAAGGAGCCACCTGGGACACAGATACGCAGTATTTT. Protein: CASSAQGATWDTDTQYF. The entire variable domain, with the rest obtained from reference TRBV19 and TRBJ2-3, is as follows: DGGITQSPKYLFRKEGQNVTLSCEQNLNHDAMYWYRQDPGQGLRLIYYSQIVNDFQKGDIAEGYSVSREKKESFPLTVTSAQKNPTAFYLCASSAQGATWDTDTQYFGPGTRLTVL.

The genes are TRBV2 and TRBJ2-1; no clear D gene. Germline-derived CDR1 and CDR2 are SNHLY and FYNNEI. V was cut by 5 bases and J by 9 bases, with 11 bases left in between. The CDR3 is 12 residues long. Here the CDR3 reads CASSPPPGEQFF. In DNA, the CDR3 is TGTGCCAGCAGTCCCCCCCCCGGTGAGCAGTTCTTC.

This clone has a single count. The rearrangement joins TRBV10-2 to TRBJ1-5; D is uncertain. The germline V gene encodes CDR1 WSHSY and CDR2 SAAADI. V was cut by 5 bases and J by 16 bases, with 18 bases left in between. The CDR3 spans 12 residues. CDR3 DNA: TGCGCCAGCAGTCCTCAATTTGTAACTGTACATTTT. Protein: CASSPQFVTVHF.

About this clone itself: A read error may explain this, as a much larger clone is one base away. The gene calls are TRBV30 and TRBJ2-5; D not resolved. The J call is doubtful: the DNA matches TRBJ2-7 better. Per germline, CDR1 GTSNPN and CDR2 SVGIG (reference sequence). The CDR3 contains 13 residues. The CDR3: CAWSGKVTYEQYF. CDR3 sequence (DNA): TGTGCCTGGAGTGGGAAAGTTACCTACGAGCAGTACTTC.

This chain connects TRBV28 to TRBJ1-2; D might be TRBD1 (5 bases). This CDR3 contains 15 residues. V lost 5 bases and J lost 4, with 17 bases in between. CDR1 and CDR2 from the germline V gene are MDHEN and SYDVKM. The CDR3 protein is CASSGTLGTVYGYTF. DNA for the CDR3: TGTGCCAGCAGTGGGACCCTTGGGACGGTCTATGGCTACACCTTC.

This clone occurred a few times. Since a far larger clone is one base different, this is likely a read error. The chain couples TRBV29-1 to TRBJ1-2, with D possibly TRBD1 on 5 matching bases. This CDR3 has 13 residues. CDR1 SQVTM and CDR2 ANQGSEA come from the germline V gene. The CDR3 DNA follows: TGCGGCGTTGAGAGTGGGCAGGGCTATGGCTACACCTTC. It encodes CGVESGQGYGYTF.

The genes are TRBV6-5 and TRBJ1-2, with 7 bases matching TRBD1. The germline V gene has CDR1 MNHEY and CDR2 SVGAGI. J was trimmed by 3 bases and V by 10 bases; bases with no gene match: 2. This CDR3 is 11 amino acids long. CDR3 coding DNA: TGTGCCACTACAGGGGACTATGGCTACACCTTC. Translating it yields CATTGDYGYTF.

The chain employs TRBV7-6 and TRBJ2-5; D is possibly TRBD2 (6 bases). The V end was cut by 4 bases, the J end by 1 base, with 10 bases between. Germline V gene lookup returns CDR1 SGHVS and CDR2 FNYEAQ. CDR3 size: 14 residues. The CDR3 loop reads CASSSLSGQETQYF. The CDR3 nucleotides read TGTGCCAGCAGCTCCCTTAGCGGCCAAGAGACCCAGTACTTC.

The rearrangement links TRBV19 to TRBJ1-5; D perhaps matches TRBD1 (5 bases). Per the germline V gene, CDR1 is LNHDA and CDR2 is SQIVND (reference sequence). Trimming removed 6 bases from V and 7 bases from J, with 22 bases in between. CDR3 length equals 16 residues. Written as DNA, the CDR3 is TGTGCCAGTAGCCGAAATCGGGACCCTTCGAACCAGCCCCAGCATTTT. Translated, it gives CASSRNRDPSNQPQHF. The full variable domain, with the rest looked up from reference TRBV19 and TRBJ1-5, is DGGITQSPKYLFRKEGQNVTLSCEQNLNHDAMYWYRQDPGQGLRLIYYSQIVNDFQKGDIAEGYSVSREKKESFPLTVTSAQKNPTAFYLCASSRNRDPSNQPQHFGDGTRLSIL.

The J gene is TRBJ2-1, the V gene TRBV30, with D maybe TRBD2 (5 bases). V was pared by 2 bases and J by 4 bases, with 21 bases between. The CDR3 is 17 amino acids. The germline gives CDR1 GTSNPN, CDR2 SVGIG (reference sequence). This CDR3 is CAWSRDRSSEKYNEQFF. CDR3 coding DNA: TGTGCCTGGAGTCGAGACCGTAGTAGCGAGAAATACAATGAGCAGTTCTTC.

The rearrangement links TRBV10-2 to TRBJ2-1; the match to TRBD2 covers 9 bases. Germline assignment: CDR1 WSHSY and CDR2 SAAADI. With 0 bases clipped from V and 10 bases from J, the junction kept 16 bases outside the gene matches. The CDR3 spans 18 residues. In DNA, the CDR3 is TGCGCCAGCAGTGAGTCGCCCACAGTAGCGGGAGCTCGGGGGGAGCAGTTCTTC. Residues: CASSESPTVAGARGEQFF.

V gene TRBV7-8 combines with J gene TRBJ2-7; D is possibly TRBD1 (6 bases). The germline CDR1 and CDR2 sequences are SGHVS and FQNEAQ. CDR3 length: 15 residues. Trimming took off 1 base at V and 6 bases at J, with 16 bases between the two ends. The DNA for the CDR3 is TGTGCCAGCAGCTTAGACAGGGCCTCAGGTGGCGAGCAGTACTTC. Its protein is CASSLDRASGGEQYF.

This clone was observed a handful of times. The chain recombines TRBV11-2 with TRBJ2-5, with D unclear. Germline-derived CDR1 and CDR2 are SGHAT and FQNNGV. The germline V and J ends were trimmed by 2 bases and 11 bases, with 21 bases remaining between them. This CDR3 is built from 15 residues. The DNA for the CDR3 is TGTGCCAGCAGCTTAAAGCGTGCGACCGCCATGGAGCAGTACTTC. It codes for CASSLKRATAMEQYF.

The sample holds many counts of this clone. This chain uses TRBV5-1 with TRBJ2-7; 12 nucleotides line up with TRBD2. There are 15 residues in the CDR3. Germline loops: CDR1 SGHRS, CDR2 YFSETQ. J lost 0 bases, V lost 3 bases, and 1 base had no gene match. For the CDR3, the DNA is TGCGCCAGCAGCTCGGGACTAGCGGGCTCCTACGAGCAGTACTTC. Amino acid sequence: CASSSGLAGSYEQYF.